The entry below describes one TCR beta chain. V lost 1 base, J lost 0 bases, and 5 bases stayed unmatched. The CDR3 length is 18 residues. Looked up from germline, CDR1 is SGHAT and CDR2 is FQNNGV. The Seattle site enrolled patients during active infection and followed them longitudinally. This record belongs to a study of blood T cell repertoires in COVID-19. Study-level background: Material from acute and convalescent COVID-19 was sourced from the United States, Italy and Spain. T cells, B-cell-depleted T cells, or PBMCs provided the cDNA or gDNA that served as material.

Clones were read by immunoSEQ multiplex PCR, and TCRdb kept only the in-frame ones, dropping some. The profile shows approximately 350,000 clones, approximately 87% of them singletons. The TCR was taken from a woman between 45 and 65 years old with COVID-19, enrolled during active disease. The genes are TRBV11-2 and TRBJ1-5; 11 nucleotides match TRBD1. Sequenced sample: peripheral blood. Here the CDR3 reads CASSLGDRGSYSNQPQHF. CDR3 nucleotides: TGTGCCAGCAGCTTAGGGGACAGGGGGTCGTATAGCAATCAGCCCCAGCATTTT.